The 19 T cell receptor beta chains presented below share a single source sample, sequenced in a study of CD8 T cells in Susac syndrome. RNA in amounts of 0.5 to 1 ug was reverse transcribed with random hexamers. Each CDR3 protein gets one entry after TCRdb re-called the immunoSEQ multiplex PCR reads with MiXCR. This table holds about 130,000 distinct CDR3 sequences, nearly 95% found once. Sequencing was performed on CD4+ T cells from PBMCs. The receptor set was obtained from a human donor in good health.

V and J are TRBV7-9 and TRBJ1-1; D call uncertain. The ends were cut back, 5 bases at V and 0 bases at J, with 7 bases in the middle. Germline CDR1 and CDR2: SEHNR and FQNEAQ (reference sequence). The CDR3 runs to 13 residues. CDR3 sequence reads: CASSQTLNTEAFF. CDR3 nucleotides: TGTGCCAGCAGCCAGACTCTGAACACTGAAGCTTTCTTT. Together with reference TRBV7-9 and TRBJ1-1, the CDR3 gives the full variable domain: DTGVSQNPRHKITKRGQNVTFRCDPISEHNRLYWYRQTLGQGPEFLTYFQNEAQLEKSRLLSDRFSAERPKGSFSTLEIQRTEQGDSAMYLCASSQTLNTEAFFGQGTRLTVV.

J is TRBJ2-1 and V is TRBV18; D remains unclear. The V end was cut by 5 bases, the J end by 4 bases, with 9 bases between. Germline-derived CDR1 and CDR2 are KGHSH and LQKENI. The CDR3 is made up of 13 amino acids. CDR3 bases: TGTGCCAGCTCAACTTCACAATACAATGAGCAGTTCTTC. Amino acid sequence: CASSTSQYNEQFF.

The rearrangement joins TRBV30 to TRBJ1-2; the D is unclear. V was shortened by 2 bases and J by 8 bases, with 12 bases between the two germline ends. Looked up from germline, CDR1 is GTSNPN and CDR2 is SVGIG (reference sequence). The CDR3 is made up of 12 amino acids. The CDR3 nucleotides read TGTGCCTGGAGTACCCCGGGTACAGGCTACACCTTC. This gives the protein CAWSTPGTGYTF.

V is TRBV3-1 and J is TRBJ2-1; D gene ambiguous. The CDR3 sequence is 15 residues long. The germline gives CDR1 LGHDT, CDR2 YNNKEL (reference sequence). Trimming shortened V by 1 base and J by 5 bases, and 12 bases separated the two germline ends. The CDR3, as DNA: TGTGCCAGCAGCCAAGCTAGTTTGGGAAACAATGAGCAGTTCTTC. The encoded protein is CASSQASLGNNEQFF.

The rearrangement joins TRBV29-1 to TRBJ2-6; the D is unclear. CDR1 and CDR2 (germline): SQVTM, ANQGSEA. V shed 3 bases and J shed 0 bases, with 6 bases lying between them. The CDR3 extends over 14 amino acids. The CDR3 spells CSVDSSSGANVLTF. CDR3 coding DNA: TGCAGCGTTGATAGTTCCTCTGGGGCCAACGTCCTGACTTTC.

CDR3 residues: CASSHLTVNTGELFF. CDR3 DNA: TGTGCCAGCAGTCACTTGACTGTGAACACCGGGGAGCTGTTTTTT. The chain couples TRBV3-1 to TRBJ2-2; D remains unclear. The CDR3 totals 15 residues. Germline-derived CDR1 and CDR2 are LGHDT and YNNKEL (reference sequence). With 6 bases removed from V and 1 base from J, the gap between germline ends came to 12 bases.

CDR3 sequence: CASSFGTRGYEQYF. DNA of the CDR3: TGTGCCAGCAGCTTCGGGACACGCGGCTACGAGCAGTACTTC. V and J are TRBV7-9 and TRBJ2-7; TRBD1 might be the D (6 bases). The CDR3 length is 14 residues. Germline CDR1 SEHNR, CDR2 FQNEAQ (reference sequence). Deletions cut 3 bases from V and 3 bases from J, with 12 bases between.

Here the CDR3 reads CASGSGSLRGDTQYF. In DNA, the CDR3 is TGCGCCAGCGGATCGGGGTCCCTCAGGGGAGATACGCAGTATTTT. This chain connects TRBV5-1 to TRBJ2-3; TRBD1 might be the D (6 bases). The CDR3 is 15 amino acids. Deletions cut 7 bases from V and 5 bases from J, with 20 bases between. Germline assignment: CDR1 SGHRS and CDR2 YFSETQ.

This chain links TRBV6-4 with TRBJ2-1; no clear D. The V end was cut by 0 bases, the J end by 4 bases, with 13 bases between. The CDR3 runs to 16 residues. Germline CDR1 and CDR2: MRHNA and SNTAGT. CDR3 nucleotide sequence: TGTGCCAGCAGTGACTCGGGCAGGACGACATACAATGAGCAGTTCTTC. Translating gives CASSDSGRTTYNEQFF.

This rearrangement joins TRBV6-2 or TRBV6-3 to TRBJ2-7, with 8 bases that match TRBD1. The CDR3 length is 15 residues. V trimming: 2 bases; J trimming: 2 bases; junction bases outside the gene matches: 5. Germline assignment: CDR1 MNHEY and CDR2 SVGEGT. CDR3 protein: CASSYRGQAPYEQYF. CDR3 nucleotides: TGTGCCAGCAGTTACCGGGGACAGGCCCCCTACGAGCAGTACTTC.

The chain has TRBV15 and TRBJ2-2; D possibly matches TRBD1 or TRBD2 (6 bases each). Trimming took 5 bases from V and 5 from J, leaving 18 bases between them. The CDR3 loop spans 16 amino acids. Germline-derived CDR1 and CDR2 are LNHNV and YYDKDF (reference sequence). The CDR3 coding sequence is TGTGCCACCAGCGGGGGGCCCCACGCGCAGACCGGGGAGCTGTTTTTT. This gives the protein CATSGGPHAQTGELFF.

This clonotype was detected only a few times. The V call is TRBV7-2, the J call TRBJ2-3; D is uncertain. Trimming took off 2 bases at V and 6 bases at J, with 3 bases between the two ends. CDR1 SGHTA and CDR2 FQGNSA come from the germline V gene. The CDR3 is 11 amino acids. CDR3 sequence reads: CASSLKDTQYF. The DNA of the CDR3 is TGTGCCAGCAGCTTAAAGGATACGCAGTATTTT.

This chain uses TRBV27 with TRBJ2-1; 11 bases line up with TRBD2. Germline V gives CDR1 MNHEY, CDR2 SMNVEV (reference sequence). The CDR3 is 14 residues long. J gave up 9 bases and V 11 bases, and 12 bases lay outside the gene matches. In nucleotides, the CDR3 is TGTGCCTCCGCTGGGCTAGCGGGAGGAGGTGAGCAGTTCTTC. Protein product: CASAGLAGGGEQFF.

This clonotype is a singleton in its sample. CDR3 sequence (DNA): TGTGCCAGCAGCTTGGCCTTGGGAGGGGCAGATACGCAGTATTTT. This codes for CASSLALGGADTQYF. The V and J genes are TRBV5-4 and TRBJ2-3; 7 positions match TRBD2. CDR1 and CDR2 from the germline V gene are SGHNT and YYREEE (reference sequence). The CDR3 has 15 amino acids. V lost 0 bases and J lost 4; bases outside the gene matches: 5.

The chain is built from TRBV6-6 and TRBJ1-2, with 9 bases fitting TRBD1. This CDR3 contains 15 residues. The junction had 12 bases not matched to a gene; V was cut back by 8 bases and J by 5 bases. The germline V gene has CDR1 MNHNY and CDR2 SVGAGI (reference sequence). DNA for the CDR3: TGTGCCAGCGCCCGGGACAGGGCGAATGGGTATGGCTACACCTTC. It translates to CASARDRANGYGYTF.

The genes are TRBV2 and TRBJ2-3; D unresolved. CDR3 length equals 11 residues. Trimming pared 5 bases from V and 6 bases from J, leaving 6 bases between. The germline V gene encodes CDR1 SNHLY and CDR2 FYNNEI. CDR3 amino acids: CASSISDTQYF. The CDR3, as DNA: TGTGCCAGCAGTATCTCGGATACGCAGTATTTT.

The gene calls are TRBV2 and TRBJ2-5, with TRBD1 as a possible D gene (6 bases). This CDR3 is built from 14 residues. Germline values: CDR1 SNHLY, CDR2 FYNNEI. V was pared by 7 bases and J by 5 bases, with 17 bases between. CDR3 protein: CASTGTSWSETQYF. The CDR3 region has the DNA TGTGCCAGCACCGGGACATCATGGTCGGAGACCCAGTACTTC. Full variable domain (missing parts from reference TRBV2 and TRBJ2-5): EPEVTQTPSHQVTQMGQEVILRCVPISNHLYFYWYRQILGQKVEFLVSFYNNEISEKSEIFDDQFSVERPDGSNFTLKIRSTKLEDSAMYFCASTGTSWSETQYFGPGTRLLVL.

J is TRBJ1-4 and V is TRBV11-2, with D maybe TRBD1 (6 bases). The V gene lost 1 base and the J gene lost 5 bases, with 8 bases spanning the gap. Germline CDR1 SGHAT, CDR2 FQNNGV. The CDR3 spans 14 residues. The CDR3 coding sequence is TGTGCCAGCAGCTTAGTTGGACAGAATGAAAAACTGTTTTTT. Its protein product is CASSLVGQNEKLFF.

The V gene is TRBV4-1, the J gene TRBJ1-2; perhaps TRBD1 as D (5 bases). Germline assignment: CDR1 MGHRA and CDR2 YSYEKL. The CDR3 covers 18 residues. Trimming left V 5 bases short and J 8 bases short, with 30 bases between. The CDR3 DNA is TGCGCCAGCAGCTCACCCCGGGACGGAAAGTCGGACGGTTCGGGCTACACCTTC. Translating it yields CASSSPRDGKSDGSGYTF.